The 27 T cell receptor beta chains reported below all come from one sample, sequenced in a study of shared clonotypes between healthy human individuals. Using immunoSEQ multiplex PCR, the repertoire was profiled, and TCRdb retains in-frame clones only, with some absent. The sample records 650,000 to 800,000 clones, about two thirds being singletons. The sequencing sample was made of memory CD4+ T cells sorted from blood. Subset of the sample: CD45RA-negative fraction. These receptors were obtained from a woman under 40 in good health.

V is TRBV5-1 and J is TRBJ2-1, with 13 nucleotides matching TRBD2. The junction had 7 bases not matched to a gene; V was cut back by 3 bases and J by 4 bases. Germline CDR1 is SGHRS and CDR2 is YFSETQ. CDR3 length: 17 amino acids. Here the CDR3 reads CASSSRLAGGIYNEQFF. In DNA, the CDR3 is TGCGCCAGCAGCTCGAGACTAGCGGGGGGAATTTACAATGAGCAGTTCTTC.

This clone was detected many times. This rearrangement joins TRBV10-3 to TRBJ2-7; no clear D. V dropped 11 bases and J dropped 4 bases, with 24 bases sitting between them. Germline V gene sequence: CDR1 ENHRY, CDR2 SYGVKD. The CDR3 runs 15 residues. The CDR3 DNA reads TGTGCCGCCGGACCCAGTCTCGAGCTTCAGTACGAGCAGTACTTC. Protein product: CAAGPSLELQYEQYF.

CDR3 protein: CASSWTTGHYGYTF. In DNA form, the CDR3 reads TGTGCCAGCAGTTGGACTACCGGGCACTATGGCTACACCTTC. This sequence joins TRBV28 and TRBJ1-2, with D uncertain. This CDR3 has 14 residues. Germline values: CDR1 MDHEN, CDR2 SYDVKM. V was clipped by 4 bases and J by 3 bases, with 12 bases between them.

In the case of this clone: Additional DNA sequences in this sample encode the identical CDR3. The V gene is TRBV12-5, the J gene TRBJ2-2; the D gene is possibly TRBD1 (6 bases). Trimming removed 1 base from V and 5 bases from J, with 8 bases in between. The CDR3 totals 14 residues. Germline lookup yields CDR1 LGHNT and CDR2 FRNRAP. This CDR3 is CASGLDRETGELFF. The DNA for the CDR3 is TGTGCTAGTGGTTTGGACAGGGAGACCGGGGAGCTGTTTTTT.

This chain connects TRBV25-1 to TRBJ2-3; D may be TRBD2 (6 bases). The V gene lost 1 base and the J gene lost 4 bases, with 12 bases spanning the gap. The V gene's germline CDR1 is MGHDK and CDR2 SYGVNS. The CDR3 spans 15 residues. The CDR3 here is CASSESFGRADTQYF. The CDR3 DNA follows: TGTGCCAGCAGTGAATCCTTCGGGAGAGCAGATACGCAGTATTTT.

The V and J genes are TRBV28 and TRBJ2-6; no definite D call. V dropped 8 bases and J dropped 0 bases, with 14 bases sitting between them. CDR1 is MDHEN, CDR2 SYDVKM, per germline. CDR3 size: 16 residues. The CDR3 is CASVPGGGSGANVLTF. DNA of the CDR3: TGTGCCAGCGTGCCCGGCGGTGGCTCTGGGGCCAACGTCCTGACTTTC.

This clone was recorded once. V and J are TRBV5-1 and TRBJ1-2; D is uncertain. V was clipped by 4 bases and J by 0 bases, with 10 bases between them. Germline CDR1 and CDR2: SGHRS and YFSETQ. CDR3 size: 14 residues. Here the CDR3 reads CASSRQNSNYGYTF. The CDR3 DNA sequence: TGCGCCAGCAGCCGGCAGAACTCTAACTATGGCTACACCTTC.

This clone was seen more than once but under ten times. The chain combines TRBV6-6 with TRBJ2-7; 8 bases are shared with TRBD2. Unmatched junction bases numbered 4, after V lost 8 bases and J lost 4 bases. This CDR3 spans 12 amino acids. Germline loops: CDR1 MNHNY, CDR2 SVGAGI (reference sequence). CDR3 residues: CASGTSSYEQYF. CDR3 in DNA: TGTGCCAGCGGGACTAGTAGTTACGAGCAGTACTTC.

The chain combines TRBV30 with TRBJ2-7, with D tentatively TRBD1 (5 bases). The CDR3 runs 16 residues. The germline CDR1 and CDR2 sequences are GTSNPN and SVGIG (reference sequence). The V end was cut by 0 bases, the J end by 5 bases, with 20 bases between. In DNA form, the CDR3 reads TGTGCCTGGAGTGTACGTGTTTTCGCAGGGAAACACGAGCAGTACTTC. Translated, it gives CAWSVRVFAGKHEQYF.

The CDR3 nucleotides are TGTGCCAGTAGTGAAAGGGCCCCGGAGTTCCCTGAAGCTTTCTTT. Translation: CASSERAPEFPEAFF. The chain recombines TRBV19 with TRBJ1-1; D not certain. The CDR3 consists of 15 residues. The V gene lost 5 bases and the J gene lost 6 bases, with 19 bases spanning the gap. Per germline, CDR1 LNHDA and CDR2 SQIVND (reference sequence). Full variable domain (remainder filled in from reference TRBV19 and TRBJ1-1): DGGITQSPKYLFRKEGQNVTLSCEQNLNHDAMYWYRQDPGQGLRLIYYSQIVNDFQKGDIAEGYSVSREKKESFPLTVTSAQKNPTAFYLCASSERAPEFPEAFFGQGTRLTVV.

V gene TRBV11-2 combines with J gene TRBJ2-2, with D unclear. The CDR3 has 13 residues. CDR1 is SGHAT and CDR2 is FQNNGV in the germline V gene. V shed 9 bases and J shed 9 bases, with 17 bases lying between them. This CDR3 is CASNLVGIRELFF. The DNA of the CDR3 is TGTGCCAGTAATCTAGTTGGGATCAGGGAGCTGTTTTTT. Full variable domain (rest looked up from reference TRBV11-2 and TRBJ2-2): EAGVAQSPRYKIIEKRQSVAFWCNPISGHATLYWYQQILGQGPKLLIQFQNNGVVDDSQLPKDRFSAERLKGVDSTLKIQPAKLEDSAVYLCASNLVGIRELFFGEGSRLTVL.

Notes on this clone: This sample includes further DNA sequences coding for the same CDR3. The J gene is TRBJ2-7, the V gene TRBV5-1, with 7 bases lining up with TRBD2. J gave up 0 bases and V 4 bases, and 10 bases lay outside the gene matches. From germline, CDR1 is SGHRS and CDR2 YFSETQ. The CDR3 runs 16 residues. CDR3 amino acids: CASSLGWGGPSYEQYF. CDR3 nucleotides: TGCGCCAGCAGCCTGGGATGGGGAGGGCCCTCCTACGAGCAGTACTTC.

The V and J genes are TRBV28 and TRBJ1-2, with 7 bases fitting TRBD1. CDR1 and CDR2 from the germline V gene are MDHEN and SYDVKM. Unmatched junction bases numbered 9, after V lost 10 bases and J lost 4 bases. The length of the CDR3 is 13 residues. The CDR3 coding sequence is TGTGCCACCCAAACGACAGGGTCCTATGGCTACACCTTC. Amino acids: CATQTTGSYGYTF.

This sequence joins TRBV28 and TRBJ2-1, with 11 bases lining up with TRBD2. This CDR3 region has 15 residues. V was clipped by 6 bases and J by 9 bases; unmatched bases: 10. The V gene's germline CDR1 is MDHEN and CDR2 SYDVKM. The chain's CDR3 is CASRGGLAETGEQFF. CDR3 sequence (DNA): TGTGCCAGCAGGGGGGGACTAGCGGAGACGGGTGAGCAGTTCTTC.

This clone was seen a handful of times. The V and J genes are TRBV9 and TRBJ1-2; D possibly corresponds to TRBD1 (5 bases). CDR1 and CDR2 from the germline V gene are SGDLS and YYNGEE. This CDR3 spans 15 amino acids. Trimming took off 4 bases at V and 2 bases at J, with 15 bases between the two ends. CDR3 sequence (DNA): TGTGCCAGCAGCCTGGGCGGCGGGGGAAACTATGGCTACACCTTC. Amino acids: CASSLGGGGNYGYTF.

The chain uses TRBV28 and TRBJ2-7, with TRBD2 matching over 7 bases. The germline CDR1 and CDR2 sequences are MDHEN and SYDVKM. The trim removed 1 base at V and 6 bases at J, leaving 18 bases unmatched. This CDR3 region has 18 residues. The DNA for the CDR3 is TGTGCCAGCAGTTTATCCCTCGGGCTGGGCGGGAGCCCCGGCGAGCAGTACTTC. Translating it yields CASSLSLGLGGSPGEQYF. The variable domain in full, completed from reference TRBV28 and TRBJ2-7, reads DVKVTQSSRYLVKRTGEKVFLECVQDMDHENMFWYRQDPGLGLRLIYFSYDVKMKEKGDIPEGYSVSREKKERFSLILESASTNQTSMYLCASSLSLGLGGSPGEQYFGPGTRLTVT.

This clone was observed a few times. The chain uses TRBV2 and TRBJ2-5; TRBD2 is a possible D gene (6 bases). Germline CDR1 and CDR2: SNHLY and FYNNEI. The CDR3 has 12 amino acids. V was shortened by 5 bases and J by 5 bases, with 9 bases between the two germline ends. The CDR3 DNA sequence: TGTGCCAGCAGTCGGGACTTTGAGACCCAGTACTTC. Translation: CASSRDFETQYF.

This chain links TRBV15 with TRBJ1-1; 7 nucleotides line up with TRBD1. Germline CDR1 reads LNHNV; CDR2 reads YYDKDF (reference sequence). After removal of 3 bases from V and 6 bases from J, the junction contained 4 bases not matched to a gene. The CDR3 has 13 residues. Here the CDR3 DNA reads TGTGCCACCAGCAGTTTTGGACAGGCTGAAGCTTTCTTT. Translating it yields CATSSFGQAEAFF.

The CDR3 loop is CASSKGTSGVYEQYF. CDR3 coding DNA: TGTGCCAGCAGTAAAGGGACTAGCGGCGTCTACGAGCAGTACTTC. The chain couples TRBV2 to TRBJ2-7, with TRBD2 matching over 11 bases. Germline assignment: CDR1 SNHLY and CDR2 FYNNEI. There are 15 residues in the CDR3. The V segment lost 5 bases and the J segment 3 bases; nucleotides outside the gene matches: 6.

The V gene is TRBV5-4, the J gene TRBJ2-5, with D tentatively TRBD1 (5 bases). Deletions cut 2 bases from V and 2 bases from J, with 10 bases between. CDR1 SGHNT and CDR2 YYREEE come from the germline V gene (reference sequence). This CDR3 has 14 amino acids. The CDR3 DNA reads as TGTGCCAGCAGCTTACAGGACCTTCAAGAGACCCAGTACTTC. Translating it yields CASSLQDLQETQYF.

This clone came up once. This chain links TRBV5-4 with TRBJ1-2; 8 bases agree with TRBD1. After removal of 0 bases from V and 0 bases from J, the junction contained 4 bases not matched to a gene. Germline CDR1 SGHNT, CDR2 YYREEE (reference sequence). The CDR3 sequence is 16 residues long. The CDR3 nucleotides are TGTGCCAGCAGCTTGGGGACAGGGTTCCCTAACTATGGCTACACCTTC. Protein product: CASSLGTGFPNYGYTF.

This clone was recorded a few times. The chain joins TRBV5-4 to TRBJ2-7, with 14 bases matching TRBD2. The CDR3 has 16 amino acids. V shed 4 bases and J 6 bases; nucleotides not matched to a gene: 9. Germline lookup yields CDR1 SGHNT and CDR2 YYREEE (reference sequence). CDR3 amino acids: CASSHPTSGRATEQYF. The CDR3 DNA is TGTGCCAGCAGCCACCCGACTAGCGGGAGGGCCACCGAGCAGTACTTC.

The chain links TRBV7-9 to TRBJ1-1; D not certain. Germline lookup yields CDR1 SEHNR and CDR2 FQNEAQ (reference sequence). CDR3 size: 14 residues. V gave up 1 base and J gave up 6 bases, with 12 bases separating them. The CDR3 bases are TGTGCCAGCAGCTTAGAATTTAGAACTTCTGAAGCTTTCTTT. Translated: CASSLEFRTSEAFF.

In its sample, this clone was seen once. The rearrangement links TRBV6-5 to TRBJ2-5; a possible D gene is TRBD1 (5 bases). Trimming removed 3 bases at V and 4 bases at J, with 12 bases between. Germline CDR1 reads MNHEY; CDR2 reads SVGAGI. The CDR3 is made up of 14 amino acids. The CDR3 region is CASSYTPTVETQYF. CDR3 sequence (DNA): TGTGCCAGCAGTTATACCCCGACAGTAGAGACCCAGTACTTC.

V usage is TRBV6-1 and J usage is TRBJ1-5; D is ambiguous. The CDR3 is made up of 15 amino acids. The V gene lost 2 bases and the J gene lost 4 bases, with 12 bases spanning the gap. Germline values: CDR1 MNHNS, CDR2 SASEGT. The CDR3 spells CASSERRVGNQPQHF. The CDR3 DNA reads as TGTGCCAGCAGTGAACGGAGGGTAGGTAATCAGCCCCAGCATTTT.

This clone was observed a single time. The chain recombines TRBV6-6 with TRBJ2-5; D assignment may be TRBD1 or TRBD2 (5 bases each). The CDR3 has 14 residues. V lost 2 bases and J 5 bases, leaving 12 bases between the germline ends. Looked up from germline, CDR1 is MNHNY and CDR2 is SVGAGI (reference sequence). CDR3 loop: CASSYGDGAETQYF. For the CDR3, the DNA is TGTGCCAGCAGTTACGGCGACGGGGCGGAGACCCAGTACTTC.

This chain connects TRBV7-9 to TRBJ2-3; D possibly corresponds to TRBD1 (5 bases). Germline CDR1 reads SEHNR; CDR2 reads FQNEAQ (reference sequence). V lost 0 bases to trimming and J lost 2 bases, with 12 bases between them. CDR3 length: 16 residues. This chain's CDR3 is CASSLAPGRDTDTQYF. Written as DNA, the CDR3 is TGTGCCAGCAGCTTAGCCCCAGGCAGGGACACAGATACGCAGTATTTT.